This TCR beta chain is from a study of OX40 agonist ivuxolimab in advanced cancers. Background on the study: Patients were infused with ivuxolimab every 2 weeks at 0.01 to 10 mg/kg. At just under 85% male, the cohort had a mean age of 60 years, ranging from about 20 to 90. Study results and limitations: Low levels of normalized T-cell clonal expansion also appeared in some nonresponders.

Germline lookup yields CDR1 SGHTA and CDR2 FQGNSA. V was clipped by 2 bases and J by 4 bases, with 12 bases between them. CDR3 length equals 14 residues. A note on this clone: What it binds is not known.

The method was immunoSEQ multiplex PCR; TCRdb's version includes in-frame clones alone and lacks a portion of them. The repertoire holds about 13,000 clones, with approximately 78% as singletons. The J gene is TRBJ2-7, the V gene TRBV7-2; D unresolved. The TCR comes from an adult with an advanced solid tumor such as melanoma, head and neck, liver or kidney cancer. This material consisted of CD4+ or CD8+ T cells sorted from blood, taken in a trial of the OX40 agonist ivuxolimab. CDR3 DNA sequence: TGTGCCAGCAGCTTAAGTCCCTCCGCTTACGAGCAGTACTTC. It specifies CASSLSPSAYEQYF.